A selection of T cell receptor beta chains follows, all from one sample in a study of T cells after yellow fever vaccination. TCRdb re-derived calls from the 5' RACE reads in MiXCR, one entry per CDR3 protein. The repertoire consists of under 600,000 distinct CDR3 sequences, with less than 25% occurring once and the leading ten covering about 17%. Sequences were derived from PBMCs, sampled about 20 days after the first yellow fever vaccination. The receptors here all came from a man younger than 35 who received the YFV17D yellow fever vaccine. The conserved cysteine and the conserved F or W are not part of the CDR3 here. D genes are given only for firm matches.

>TRBV29-1|.|TRBJ1-5
SVEGDGQPQH
>TRBV5-1|.|TRBJ2-5
ASSETGGGQETQY
>TRBV12-3/TRBV12-4|.|TRBJ2-2
ASRSSRTTGELF
>TRBV20-1|.|TRBJ1-2
SSSPRGYGYT
>TRBV7-3|TRBD2|TRBJ2-3
ASRASGGAFITDTQY
>TRBV7-2|.|TRBJ2-3
ASIEPSTDTQY
>TRBV6-6|.|TRBJ1-1
ASSPIFREAF
>TRBV7-2|.|TRBJ1-3
ASSLSRVFGNTIY
>TRBV12-3/TRBV12-4|.|TRBJ2-2
ASSFALNTGELF
>TRBV20-1|.|TRBJ2-1
SASRTDYNEQF
>TRBV5-4|.|TRBJ1-6
ASRAGDSPLH
>TRBV24-1|.|TRBJ1-5
ATGGGNQPQH
>TRBV27|.|TRBJ2-1
ASSSDLGTEQF
>TRBV11-2|.|TRBJ1-4
ASSPWEGTDATNEKLF
>TRBV6-4|.|TRBJ2-3
ANEDDHTQY
>TRBV2|.|TRBJ2-7
ASSEYFRYEQY
>TRBV5-1|TRBD1|TRBJ1-2
ASSAGQPGGYT
>TRBV20-1|TRBD2|TRBJ2-1
SSRVQAPGLGSDEQF
>TRBV12-5|.|TRBJ1-3
ASGLTGGSDTIY
>TRBV7-9|.|TRBJ2-3
ASSFRGGDTQY
>TRBV2|TRBD1|TRBJ2-7
ASSEQGATYEQY
>TRBV6-2/TRBV6-3|.|TRBJ2-7
ASSYGLPYEQY
>TRBV20-1|.|TRBJ2-4
SASGTSSDIQY
>TRBV5-1|.|TRBJ1-1
ASSSAPEVTEAF
>TRBV24-1|TRBD1|TRBJ2-1
ATSQTGAYNEQF
>TRBV3-1|.|TRBJ2-3
ASSQVGIGGGGNTDTQY
>TRBV24-1|.|TRBJ2-3
ATSIQVLTDTQY
>TRBV27|.|TRBJ2-3
ASNNGGRTDTQY
>TRBV5-1|.|TRBJ1-1
ASSFAPSETEAF
>TRBV19|.|TRBJ2-3
ATAGAFGTDTQY
>TRBV12-3/TRBV12-4|.|TRBJ2-4
ASSLNGAKNIQY
>TRBV30|TRBD2|TRBJ2-5
AWSGSGGVETQY
>TRBV13|TRBD1|TRBJ1-1
AGGILNTEAF
>TRBV12-3/TRBV12-4|.|TRBJ2-3
ASLSGGPLADTQY
>TRBV6-1|TRBD1|TRBJ2-7
SSNSPGQGTYEQY
>TRBV20-1|.|TRBJ1-2
SARESGRSHGYT
>TRBV7-2|TRBD1|TRBJ2-4
ASSLEDRGYIQY
>TRBV12-3/TRBV12-4|.|TRBJ1-5
ASSPRGRGDQPQH
>TRBV28|.|TRBJ1-1
ASTSGGTEAF
>TRBV18|.|TRBJ1-1
ASSPNFPNTEAF
>TRBV20-1|.|TRBJ2-7
SAPQLAAGDYEQY
>TRBV11-2|TRBD2|TRBJ2-3
ASRSPVLADGLGPDTQY
>TRBV7-2|TRBD2|TRBJ2-2
ASSPEVGGAFTGELF
>TRBV20-1|.|TRBJ1-2
NPGRTDYGYT
>TRBV6-2/TRBV6-3|.|TRBJ2-1
ASSLGPEQF
>TRBV7-9|TRBD1|TRBJ1-4
ASSGTGTDRSEKLF
>TRBV6-1|TRBD1|TRBJ2-2
ASRKQGLTGELI
>TRBV27|.|TRBJ2-1
ASSLLGRGSTYNEQF
>TRBV10-1|TRBD1|TRBJ2-7
ASSVSGGNEQY
>TRBV15|TRBD1|TRBJ1-5
ATSRAQGEGDQPQH
>TRBV4-3|TRBD2|TRBJ2-1
ASSQDRSSGGAYNEQF
>TRBV6-2/TRBV6-3|.|TRBJ2-3
ATRSARGMELADTQY
>TRBV5-1|.|TRBJ2-7
ASRIAGGSYEQY
>TRBV18|.|TRBJ2-4
ASSTGSSAKNIQY
>TRBV4-1|.|TRBJ2-7
ASSQETGRAYEQY
>TRBV20-1|.|TRBJ1-1
SARRPAEGLVEAF
>TRBV23-1|.|TRBJ2-5
ASSQSGSYGETQY